The T cell receptor (beta chain) described here comes from a study of neoadjuvant nivolumab and ipilimumab in lung cancer. Germline loops: CDR1 SGHAT, CDR2 FQDESV (reference sequence). This CDR3 is built from 16 residues. The junction had 7 bases not matched to a gene; V was cut back by 0 bases and J by 5 bases. Sequenced by immunoSEQ multiplex PCR; TCRdb stores in-frame clones only, minus some. The sample records about 4,700 clones, around 80% being singletons. This specimen was normal lung tissue adjacent to the tumor, taken after neoadjuvant nivolumab, alone or with ipilimumab, at or shortly before surgery. This chain links TRBV11-1 with TRBJ2-3, with 8 nucleotides matching TRBD2. The clonotype was recovered from an adult with non-small cell lung cancer. Some clones in this sample may be carry-over from other donors' samples. The CDR3 protein is CASSLASGRRKDTQYF. CDR3 DNA sequence: TGTGCCAGCAGCTTAGCCAGCGGGAGACGGAAAGATACGCAGTATTTT. The variable domain in full, completed from reference TRBV11-1 and TRBJ2-3, reads EAEVAQSPRYKITEKSQAVAFWCDPISGHATLYWYRQILGQGPELLVQFQDESVVDDSQLPKDRFSAERLKGVDSTLKIQPAELGDSAMYLCASSLASGRRKDTQYFGPGTRLTVL.